This T cell receptor (beta chain) came from a study of patients and donors after allogeneic stem cell transplantation. Trimming pared 4 bases from V and 0 bases from J, leaving 12 bases between. CDR1 KGHDR and CDR2 SFDVKD come from the germline V gene. This CDR3 is 16 amino acids long. TCRdb reprocessed the RT-PCR reads with MiXCR, giving one entry per CDR3 protein. Of about 230,000 distinct CDR3 sequences in the sample, 14% were seen once. What was sequenced was blood, either unsorted or a sorted T cell fraction (not recorded which). V and J are TRBV24-1 and TRBJ2-1; D may be TRBD1 or TRBD2 (6 bases each). The sequence was obtained from a human donor who was either an allogeneic HSCT recipient or a stem cell or donor lymphocyte infusion donor (not recorded which). It is not recorded whose cells these are; they may come from a transplant donor. The DNA for the CDR3 is TGTGCCACCAGTGACCCAAAGGGGGGCTCCTACAATGAGCAGTTCTTC. It is translated as CATSDPKGGSYNEQFF.